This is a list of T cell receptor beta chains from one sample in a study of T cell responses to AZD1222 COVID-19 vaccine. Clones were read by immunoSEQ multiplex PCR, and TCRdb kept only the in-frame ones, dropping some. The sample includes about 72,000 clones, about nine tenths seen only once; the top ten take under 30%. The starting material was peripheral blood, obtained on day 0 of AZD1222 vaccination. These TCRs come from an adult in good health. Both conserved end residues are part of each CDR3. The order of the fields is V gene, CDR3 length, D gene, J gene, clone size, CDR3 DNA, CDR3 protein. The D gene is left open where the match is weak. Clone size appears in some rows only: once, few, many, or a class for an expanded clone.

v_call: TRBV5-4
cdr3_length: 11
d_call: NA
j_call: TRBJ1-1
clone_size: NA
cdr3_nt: TGTTTGGTTGGGGCGAACACTGAAGCTTTCTTT
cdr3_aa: CLVGANTEAFF

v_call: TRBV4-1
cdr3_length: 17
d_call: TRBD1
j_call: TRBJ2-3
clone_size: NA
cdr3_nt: TGCGCCAGCAGCCCATCTCATAGGACAGGGAGCACAGATACGCAGTATTTT
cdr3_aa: CASSPSHRTGSTDTQYF

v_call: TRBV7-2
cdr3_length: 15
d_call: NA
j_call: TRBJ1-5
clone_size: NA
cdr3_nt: TGTGCCAGCAGCTCGGGACCACTTTACAATCAGCCCCAGCATTTT
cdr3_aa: CASSSGPLYNQPQHF

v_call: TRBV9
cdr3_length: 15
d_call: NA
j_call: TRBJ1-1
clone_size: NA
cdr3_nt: TGTGCCAGCAGCGAGCCCAGGTCGGCAAACACTGAAGCTTTCTTT
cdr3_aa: CASSEPRSANTEAFF

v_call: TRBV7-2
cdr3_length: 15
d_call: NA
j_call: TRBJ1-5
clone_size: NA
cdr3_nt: TGTGCCAGCAGCTTAGCGAACAGGGATGATCAGCCCCAGCATTTT
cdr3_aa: CASSLANRDDQPQHF

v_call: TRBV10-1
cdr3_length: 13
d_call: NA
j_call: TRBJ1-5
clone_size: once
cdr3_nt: TGCGCCAGCAGTGCCAGACTTGATCAGCCCCAGCATTTT
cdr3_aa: CASSARLDQPQHF

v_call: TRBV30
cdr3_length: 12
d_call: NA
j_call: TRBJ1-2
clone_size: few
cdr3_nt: TGTGCCTGGAGTGGGGGGTCCTATGGCTACACCTTC
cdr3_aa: CAWSGGSYGYTF

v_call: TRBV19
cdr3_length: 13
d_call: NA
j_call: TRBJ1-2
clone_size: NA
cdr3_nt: TGTGCCAGTGCCTCGACAGGCGACTATGGCTACACCTTC
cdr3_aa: CASASTGDYGYTF

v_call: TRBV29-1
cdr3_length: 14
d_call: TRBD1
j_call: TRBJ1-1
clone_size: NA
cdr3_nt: TGCAGTGTCCGACAGGGAACGGCGTCACATGAAGCTTTCTTT
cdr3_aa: CSVRQGTASHEAFF

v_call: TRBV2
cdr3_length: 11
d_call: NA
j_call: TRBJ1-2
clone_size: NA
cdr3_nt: TGTGCCAGCAGAAGAATTGGGAGCTACACCTTC
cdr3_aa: CASRRIGSYTF

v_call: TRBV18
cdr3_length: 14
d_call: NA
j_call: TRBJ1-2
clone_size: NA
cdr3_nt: TGTGCCAGCTCACCACGGGCAGGGTCTGATGGCTACACCTTC
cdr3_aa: CASSPRAGSDGYTF

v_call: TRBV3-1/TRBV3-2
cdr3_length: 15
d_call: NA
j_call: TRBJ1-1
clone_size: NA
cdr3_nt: TGTGCCAGCAGCCAAGAAGTAGGGGCGAACACTGAAGCTTTCTTT
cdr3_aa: CASSQEVGANTEAFF

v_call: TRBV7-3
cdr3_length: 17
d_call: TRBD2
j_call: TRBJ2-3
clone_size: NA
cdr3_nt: TGTGCCAGCAGCTTTACTACGGGACGGGGACTAGGCGATACGCAGTATTTT
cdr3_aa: CASSFTTGRGLGDTQYF

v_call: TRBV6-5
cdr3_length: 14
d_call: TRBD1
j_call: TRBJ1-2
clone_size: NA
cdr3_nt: TGTGCCAGCAAACGGGACAGGGACGGCCATGGCTACACCTTC
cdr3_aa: CASKRDRDGHGYTF

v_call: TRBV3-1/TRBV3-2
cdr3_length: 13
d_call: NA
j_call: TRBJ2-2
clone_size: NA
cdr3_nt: TGTGCCAGCAGCCAGTTGAGCACCGGGGAGCTGTTTTTT
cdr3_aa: CASSQLSTGELFF

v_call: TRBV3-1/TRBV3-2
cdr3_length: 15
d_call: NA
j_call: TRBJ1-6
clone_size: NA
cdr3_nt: TGTGCCAGCAGCCTGACGTCCGGCGGGTATTCACCCCTCCACTTT
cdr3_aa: CASSLTSGGYSPLHF

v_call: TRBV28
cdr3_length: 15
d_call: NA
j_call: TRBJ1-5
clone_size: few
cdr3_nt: TGTGCCAGCACTAAACCGGGCTATAGCAATCAGCCCCAGCATTTT
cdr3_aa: CASTKPGYSNQPQHF

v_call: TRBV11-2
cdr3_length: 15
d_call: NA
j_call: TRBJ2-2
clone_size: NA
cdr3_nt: TGTGCCAGCAGCTTATCTGATCCCGACACCGGGGAGCTGTTTTTT
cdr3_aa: CASSLSDPDTGELFF

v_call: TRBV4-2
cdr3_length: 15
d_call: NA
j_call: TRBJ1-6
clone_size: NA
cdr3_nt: TGTGCCAGCAGCCGGTCGGGGAATGATAATTCACCCCTCCACTTT
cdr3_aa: CASSRSGNDNSPLHF

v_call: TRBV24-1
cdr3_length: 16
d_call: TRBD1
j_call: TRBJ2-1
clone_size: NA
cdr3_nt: TGTGCCACCAGTGACCCGGGGACAGGGAAGATGCATGAGCAGTTCTTC
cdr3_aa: CATSDPGTGKMHEQFF

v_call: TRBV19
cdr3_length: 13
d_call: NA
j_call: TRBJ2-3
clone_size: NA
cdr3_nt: TGTGCCAGTAGTGTCGGGGTCACAGATACGCAGTATTTT
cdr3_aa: CASSVGVTDTQYF

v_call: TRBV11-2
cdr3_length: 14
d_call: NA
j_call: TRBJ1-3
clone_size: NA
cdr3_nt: TGTGCCAGCAGCTGGGAAGCCTCTGGAAACACCATATATTTT
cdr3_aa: CASSWEASGNTIYF

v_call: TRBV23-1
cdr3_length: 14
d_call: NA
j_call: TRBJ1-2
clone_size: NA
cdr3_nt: TGCGCCAGCAGTCCGGGACCTAAAGGGGTAGGCTACACCTTC
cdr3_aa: CASSPGPKGVGYTF

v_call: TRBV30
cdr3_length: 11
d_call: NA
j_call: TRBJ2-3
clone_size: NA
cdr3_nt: TGTGCCTGGAGTGTGGGGGATACGCAGTATTTT
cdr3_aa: CAWSVGDTQYF

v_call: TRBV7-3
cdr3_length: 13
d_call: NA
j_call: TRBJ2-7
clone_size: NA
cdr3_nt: TGTGCCAGCAGCTCGGGGGACAGCAACGAGCAGTACTTC
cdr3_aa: CASSSGDSNEQYF

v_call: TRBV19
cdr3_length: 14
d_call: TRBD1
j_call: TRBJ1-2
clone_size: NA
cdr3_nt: TGTGCCAGTAGCGACAGGGGGCGCAACTATGGCTACACCTTC
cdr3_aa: CASSDRGRNYGYTF

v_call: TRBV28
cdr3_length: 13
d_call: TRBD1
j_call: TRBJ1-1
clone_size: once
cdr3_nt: TGTGCCAGCGGGGGGGACAGGGGATCTGAAGCTTTCTTT
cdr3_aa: CASGGDRGSEAFF

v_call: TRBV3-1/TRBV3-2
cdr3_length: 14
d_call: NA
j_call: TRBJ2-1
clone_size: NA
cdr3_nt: TGTGCCAGCAGCCAAGTTCAGGCTTACAATGAGCAGTTCTTC
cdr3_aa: CASSQVQAYNEQFF

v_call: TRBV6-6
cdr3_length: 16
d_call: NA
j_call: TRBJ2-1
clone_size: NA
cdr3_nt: TGTGCCAGCAGTTTAGCCGGGACAACACTCGGGAATGAGCAGTTCTTC
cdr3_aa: CASSLAGTTLGNEQFF

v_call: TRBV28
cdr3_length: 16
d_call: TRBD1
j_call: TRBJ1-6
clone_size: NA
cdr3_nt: TGTGCCAGCAGTTCACCTGGACAGGTAGGGGTTTCACCCCTCCACTTT
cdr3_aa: CASSSPGQVGVSPLHF

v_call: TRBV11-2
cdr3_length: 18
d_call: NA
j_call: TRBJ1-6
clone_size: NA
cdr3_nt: TGTGCCAGCAGCTTACTAACGGTACAAAGCTCCTATAATTCACCCCTCCACTTT
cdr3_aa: CASSLLTVQSSYNSPLHF

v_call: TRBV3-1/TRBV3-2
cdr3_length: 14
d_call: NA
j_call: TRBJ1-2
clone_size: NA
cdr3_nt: TGTGCCAGCAGCCAAGAATCCCGCAAGAATGGCTACACCTTC
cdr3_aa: CASSQESRKNGYTF

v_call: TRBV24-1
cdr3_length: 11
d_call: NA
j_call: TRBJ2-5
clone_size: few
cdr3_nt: TGTGCCACCAGTGGGGGATGGGACCAGTACTTC
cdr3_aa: CATSGGWDQYF

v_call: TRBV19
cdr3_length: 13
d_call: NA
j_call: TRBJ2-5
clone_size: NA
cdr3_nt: TGTGCCAGTAGTTACGGGGGTAGGGAGACCCAGTACTTC
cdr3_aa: CASSYGGRETQYF

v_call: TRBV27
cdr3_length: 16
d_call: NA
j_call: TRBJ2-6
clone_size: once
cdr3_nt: TGTGCCAGCAGTTGGGACATCCTCTCTGGGGCCAACGTCCTGACTTTC
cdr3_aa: CASSWDILSGANVLTF

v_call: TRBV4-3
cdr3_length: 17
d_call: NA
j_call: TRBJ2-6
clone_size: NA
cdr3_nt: TGCGCCAGCAGCGCAACCCAGGGAAGCTCAGGGGCCAACGTCCTGACTTTC
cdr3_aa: CASSATQGSSGANVLTF

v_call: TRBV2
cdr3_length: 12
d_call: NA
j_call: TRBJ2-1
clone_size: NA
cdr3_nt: TGTGCCAGCAGTGAAGCCGGAGTCCAAGGAATCTTC
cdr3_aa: CASSEAGVQGIF